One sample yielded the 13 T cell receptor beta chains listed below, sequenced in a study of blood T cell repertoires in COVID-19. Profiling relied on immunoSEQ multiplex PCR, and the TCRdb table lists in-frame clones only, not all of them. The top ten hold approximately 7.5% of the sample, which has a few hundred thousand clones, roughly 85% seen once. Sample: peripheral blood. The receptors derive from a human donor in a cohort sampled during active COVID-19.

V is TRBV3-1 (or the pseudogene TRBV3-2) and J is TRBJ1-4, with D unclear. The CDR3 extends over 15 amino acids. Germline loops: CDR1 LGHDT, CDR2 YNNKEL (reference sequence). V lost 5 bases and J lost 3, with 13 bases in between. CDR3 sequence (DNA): TGTGCCAGCAGCTTGGACCCGGAGGCTAATGAAAAACTGTTTTTT. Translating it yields CASSLDPEANEKLFF.

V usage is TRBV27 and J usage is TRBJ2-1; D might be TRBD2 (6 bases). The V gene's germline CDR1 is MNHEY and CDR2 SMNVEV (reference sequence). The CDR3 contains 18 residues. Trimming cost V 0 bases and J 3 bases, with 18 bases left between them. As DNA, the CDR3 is TGTGCCAGCAGTTTATCGATCGTTCCTACTAGCCACTACAATGAGCAGTTCTTC. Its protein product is CASSLSIVPTSHYNEQFF.

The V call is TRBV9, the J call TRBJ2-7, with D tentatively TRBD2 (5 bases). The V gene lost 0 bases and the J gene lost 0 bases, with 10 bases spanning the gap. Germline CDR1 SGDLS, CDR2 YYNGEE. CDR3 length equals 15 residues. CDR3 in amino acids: CASSVATEASYEQYF. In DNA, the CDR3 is TGTGCCAGCAGCGTAGCGACGGAGGCCTCCTACGAGCAGTACTTC.

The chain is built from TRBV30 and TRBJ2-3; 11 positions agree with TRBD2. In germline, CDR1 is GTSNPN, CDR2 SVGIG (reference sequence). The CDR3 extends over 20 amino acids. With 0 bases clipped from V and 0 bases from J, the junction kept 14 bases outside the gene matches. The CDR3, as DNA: TGTGCCTGGAGTGTACTTTTTGGACTAGCGGGCGGAACTAGCACAGATACGCAGTATTTT. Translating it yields CAWSVLFGLAGGTSTDTQYF.

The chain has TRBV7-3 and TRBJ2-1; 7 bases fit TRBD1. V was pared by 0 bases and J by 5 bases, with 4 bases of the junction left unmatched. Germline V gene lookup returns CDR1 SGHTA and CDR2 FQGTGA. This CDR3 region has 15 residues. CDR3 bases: TGTGCCAGCAGCTTAACAGGGGGCGCGGACAATGAGCAGTTCTTC. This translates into CASSLTGGADNEQFF.

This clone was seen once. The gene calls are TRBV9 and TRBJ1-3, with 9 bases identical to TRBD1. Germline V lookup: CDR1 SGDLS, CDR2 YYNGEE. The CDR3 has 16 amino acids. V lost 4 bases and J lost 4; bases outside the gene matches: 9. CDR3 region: CASSHGTTGGGNTIYF. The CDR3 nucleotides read TGTGCCAGCAGCCACGGGACGACAGGGGGGGGAAACACCATATATTTT.

The CDR3 region has the DNA TGTGCTAGTGCCCCCCATTTTTTCATAGCCAAAAACATTCAGTACTTC. Protein product: CASAPHFFIAKNIQYF. The V call is TRBV12-5, the J call TRBJ2-4; no clear D gene. V was cut by 7 bases and J by 0 bases, with 16 bases left in between. Germline V lookup: CDR1 LGHNT, CDR2 FRNRAP. This CDR3 has 16 residues.

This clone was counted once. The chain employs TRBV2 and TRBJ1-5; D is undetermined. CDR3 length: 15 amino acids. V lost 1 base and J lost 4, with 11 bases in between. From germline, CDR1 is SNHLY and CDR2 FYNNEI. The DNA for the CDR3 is TGTGCCAGCAGTGAAGGCCGCAGTTTGAATCAGCCCCAGCATTTT. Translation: CASSEGRSLNQPQHF.

CDR3 sequence: CSARVGGYTF. The CDR3 nucleotides are TGCAGTGCTAGAGTCGGTGGCTACACCTTC. This chain joins TRBV20-1 and TRBJ1-2; no clear D gene. This CDR3 spans 10 amino acids. Germline CDR1 reads DFQATT; CDR2 reads SNEGSKA (reference sequence). Trimming removed 1 base at V and 7 bases at J, with 4 bases between.

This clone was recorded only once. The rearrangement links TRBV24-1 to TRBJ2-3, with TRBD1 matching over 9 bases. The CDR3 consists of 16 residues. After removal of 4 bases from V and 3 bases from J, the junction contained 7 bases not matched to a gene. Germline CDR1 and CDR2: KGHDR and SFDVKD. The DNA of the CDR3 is TGTGCCACCAGTGACCCGGACAGGGGCGTAACAGATACGCAGTATTTT. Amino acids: CATSDPDRGVTDTQYF.

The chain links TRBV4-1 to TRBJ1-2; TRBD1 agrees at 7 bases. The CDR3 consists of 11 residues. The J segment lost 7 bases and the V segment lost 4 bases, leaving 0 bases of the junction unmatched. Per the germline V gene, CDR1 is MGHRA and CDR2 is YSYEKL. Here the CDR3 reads CASSRDSGYTF. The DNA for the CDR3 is TGCGCCAGCAGCCGGGACAGTGGCTACACCTTC.

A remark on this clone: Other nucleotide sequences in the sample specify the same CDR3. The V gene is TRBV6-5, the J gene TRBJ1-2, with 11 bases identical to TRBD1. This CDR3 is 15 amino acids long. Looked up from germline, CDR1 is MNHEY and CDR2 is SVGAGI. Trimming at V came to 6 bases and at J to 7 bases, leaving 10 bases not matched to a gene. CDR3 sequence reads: CASSRPGQGARGYTF. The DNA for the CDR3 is TGTGCCAGCAGCCGCCCCGGACAGGGGGCGCGTGGCTACACCTTC.

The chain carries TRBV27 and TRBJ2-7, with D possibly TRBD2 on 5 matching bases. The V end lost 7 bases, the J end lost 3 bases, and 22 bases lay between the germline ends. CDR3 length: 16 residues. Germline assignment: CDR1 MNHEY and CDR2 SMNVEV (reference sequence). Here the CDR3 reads CASTSSTGERSYEQYF. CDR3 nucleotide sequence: TGTGCCAGCACTTCCTCCACCGGGGAGAGGAGCTACGAGCAGTACTTC.